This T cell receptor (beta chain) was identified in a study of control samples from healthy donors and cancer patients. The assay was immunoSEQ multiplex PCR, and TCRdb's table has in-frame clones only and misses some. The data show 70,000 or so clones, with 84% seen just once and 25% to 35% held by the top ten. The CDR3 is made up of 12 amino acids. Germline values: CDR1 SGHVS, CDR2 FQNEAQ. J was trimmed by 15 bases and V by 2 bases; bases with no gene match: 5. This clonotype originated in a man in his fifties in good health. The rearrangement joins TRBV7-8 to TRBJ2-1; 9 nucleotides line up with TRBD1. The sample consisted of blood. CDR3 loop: CASSLKGQGPFF. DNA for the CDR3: TGTGCCAGCAGCTTAAAGGGACAGGGACCGTTCTTC.